A single sample gave rise to the 24 T cell receptor beta chains below, sequenced in a study of human T cells and chemical hapten exposure. TCRdb ran MiXCR on the RACE reads and lists one entry per CDR3 protein. The table lists 71,000 or so distinct CDR3 sequences, roughly 9.2% of them singletons, with approximately 3% in the top ten. Noted time point: patch test 1, 2 weeks after DPC sensitization. The treatment: therapeutic diphenylcyclopropenone sensitization with weekly scalp DPC. Source: whole blood, taken in connection with sensitization to the hapten diphenylcyclopropenone (DPC). The receptors shown here come from a woman between 35 and 50 years old with alopecia areata. Some clones in this sample may be carry-over from other donors' samples.

On this clonotype: This may be a read error: a much more frequent sequence differs by one nucleotide. The chain uses TRBV29-1 and TRBJ2-7, with 10 nucleotides matching TRBD1. The length of the CDR3 is 12 residues. Losses at the gene ends were 6 bases for V and 6 bases for J; bases not matched to a gene: 5. CDR1 is SQVTM and CDR2 is ANQGSEA in the germline V gene. The CDR3 sequence: CSVGTGVGEQYF. CDR3 DNA: TGCAGCGTCGGGACAGGGGTAGGCGAGCAGTACTTC.

This clonotype was detected a few times. The chain couples TRBV9 to TRBJ1-4; the D gene is possibly TRBD1 (5 bases). Between the trimmed V and J ends, which lost 4 bases and 1 base, there was a span of 11 bases. Germline V CDR1 and CDR2: SGDLS, YYNGEE. The CDR3 extends over 15 amino acids. As DNA, the CDR3 is TGTGCCAGCAGCTCCCACGGGGGAACTAATGAAAAACTGTTTTTT. Its protein is CASSSHGGTNEKLFF.

This clonotype was seen many times. The V call is TRBV5-4, the J call TRBJ2-1, with D hard to call. The CDR3 spans 15 residues. V was shortened by 0 bases and J by 2 bases, with 9 bases between the two germline ends. Per germline, CDR1 SGHNT and CDR2 YYREEE (reference sequence). The CDR3 nucleotides read TGTGCCAGCAGCTTGGTAGGGATAGCCTACAATGAGCAGTTCTTC. Protein product: CASSLVGIAYNEQFF.

This clonotype was recorded many times. This chain's CDR3 is CASSFLADPDTQYF. The CDR3, as DNA: TGTGCCAGCAGTTTCCTAGCGGACCCAGATACGCAGTATTTT. The J gene is TRBJ2-3, the V gene TRBV28, with 7 bases fitting TRBD2. This CDR3 region has 14 residues. CDR1 and CDR2 from the germline V gene are MDHEN and SYDVKM. Losses at the gene ends were 3 bases for V and 4 bases for J; bases not matched to a gene: 4. Full variable domain (missing parts from reference TRBV28 and TRBJ2-3): DVKVTQSSRYLVKRTGEKVFLECVQDMDHENMFWYRQDPGLGLRLIYFSYDVKMKEKGDIPEGYSVSREKKERFSLILESASTNQTSMYLCASSFLADPDTQYFGPGTRLTVL.

In its sample, this clonotype was seen a few times. The chain employs TRBV6-2 or TRBV6-3 and TRBJ2-1; D possibly corresponds to TRBD1 (5 bases). V was shortened by 5 bases and J by 9 bases, with 14 bases between the two germline ends. Germline assignment: CDR1 MNHEY and CDR2 SVGEGT. CDR3 length equals 13 residues. The CDR3 region has the DNA TGTGCCAGCAGTGGACGCTCTCAGGGTGAGCAGTTCTTC. Translated, it gives CASSGRSQGEQFF.

This clonotype was detected many times. The chain has TRBV9 and TRBJ2-5; 8 positions agree with TRBD2. Trimming at V came to 3 bases and at J to 5 bases, leaving 12 bases not matched to a gene. CDR1 is SGDLS, CDR2 YYNGEE, per germline. The CDR3 has 16 residues. CDR3 loop: CASSETAGVYLETQYF. The CDR3, as DNA: TGTGCCAGCAGCGAGACAGCGGGAGTTTATCTGGAGACCCAGTACTTC.

This clonotype was picked up many times. The chain joins TRBV7-2 to TRBJ2-5; 9 bases match TRBD2. CDR1 is SGHTA and CDR2 is FQGNSA in the germline V gene. The V segment lost 4 bases and the J segment 5 bases; nucleotides outside the gene matches: 14. CDR3 length equals 17 residues. This CDR3 is CASSSRSGGISRETQYF. CDR3 DNA sequence: TGTGCCAGCAGCTCGCGCAGCGGGGGGATAAGTCGGGAGACCCAGTACTTC.

The chain recombines TRBV5-4 with TRBJ2-5; 12 bases agree with TRBD1. Germline V lookup: CDR1 SGHNT, CDR2 YYREEE (reference sequence). V lost 3 bases, J lost 5 bases, and 2 bases stayed unmatched. The CDR3 is 14 residues long. The CDR3 here is CASSWGQGAETQYF. In DNA, the CDR3 is TGTGCCAGCAGCTGGGGACAGGGGGCCGAGACCCAGTACTTC.

This clonotype was detected ten times or more. The chain employs TRBV5-1 and TRBJ2-3; D possibly corresponds to TRBD1 (5 bases). Germline-derived CDR1 and CDR2 are SGHRS and YFSETQ. Trimming stripped 3 bases from V and 5 bases from J, with 16 bases between. CDR3 length equals 15 residues. This CDR3 is CASSSAYRSGDTQYF. In DNA form, the CDR3 reads TGCGCCAGCAGCTCCGCATACAGGTCGGGAGATACGCAGTATTTT.

This clonotype has at least ten counts. V and J are TRBV6-2 or TRBV6-3 and TRBJ2-5; D perhaps matches TRBD2 (5 bases). Trimming took 0 bases from V and 5 from J, leaving 13 bases between them. Germline loops: CDR1 MNHEY, CDR2 SVGEGT. CDR3 size: 15 residues. This chain's CDR3 is CASSYSWTRAETQYF. The CDR3 nucleotides are TGTGCCAGCAGTTACTCCTGGACTCGAGCGGAGACCCAGTACTTC.

This clonotype was recorded at least ten times. This chain's CDR3 is CASSLATTDHYF. CDR3 bases: TGTGCCAGCAGCTTAGCCACCACGGATCACTATTTT. V is TRBV7-2 and J is TRBJ2-3, with D uncertain. Looked up from germline, CDR1 is SGHTA and CDR2 is FQGNSA. The CDR3 is 12 residues long. The ends were cut back, 0 bases at V and 15 bases at J, with 13 bases in the middle.

This clonotype was seen more than once but under ten times. A much larger clone differs from this one at a single base, so this may be a read error. CDR3 in DNA: TGCAGTGCCCCGCGGGCGGGCTCCTACAATGAGCAGTTCTTC. Residues: CSAPRAGSYNEQFF. The V and J genes are TRBV20-1 and TRBJ2-1; D possibly corresponds to TRBD2 (5 bases). The V end lost 6 bases, the J end lost 0 bases, and 12 bases lay between the germline ends. CDR1 and CDR2 from the germline V gene are DFQATT and SNEGSKA (reference sequence). CDR3 length equals 14 residues.

This clonotype appeared many times. The chain combines TRBV10-1 with TRBJ2-3; TRBD2 is a possible D gene (5 bases). The V end was cut by 5 bases, the J end by 0 bases, with 12 bases between. Germline CDR1 WNHNN, CDR2 SYGVQD (reference sequence). The length of the CDR3 is 15 residues. The CDR3 DNA is TGCGCCAGCAGTCTGGACTCCGTGAGCACAGATACGCAGTATTTT. It yields the protein CASSLDSVSTDTQYF.

This clonotype has at least ten counts. This rearrangement joins TRBV6-1 to TRBJ2-5, with 8 bases aligning to TRBD1. Trimming at V came to 8 bases and at J to 5 bases, leaving 10 bases not matched to a gene. Germline-derived CDR1 and CDR2 are MNHNS and SASEGT. This CDR3 region has 14 residues. CDR3 bases: TGTGCCAGCTTGCTCACAGGGGGTGGGGAGACCCAGTACTTC. Its translation: CASLLTGGGETQYF.

In nucleotides, the CDR3 is TGTGCCAGCAGCCAAGATCGAGGGGTGGGGACAGATACGCAGTATTTT. As protein: CASSQDRGVGTDTQYF. The chain joins TRBV3-1 to TRBJ2-3; D may be TRBD1 or TRBD2 (5 bases each). Trimming removed 0 bases from V and 3 bases from J, with 13 bases in between. The CDR3 length is 16 residues. Germline assignment: CDR1 LGHDT and CDR2 YNNKEL (reference sequence).

The chain recombines TRBV6-5 with TRBJ2-7, with D perhaps being TRBD1 or TRBD2 (5 bases each). The CDR3 has 11 residues. CDR1 and CDR2 from the germline V gene are MNHEY and SVGAGI. The germline V and J ends were trimmed by 8 bases and 0 bases, with 5 bases remaining between them. In DNA form, the CDR3 reads TGTGCCAGCGGGACCTCCTACGAGCAGTACTTC. This encodes CASGTSYEQYF.

This clonotype was seen just once. A much larger clone is a single base away; this may be a read error. The chain carries TRBV7-9 and TRBJ1-3; D gene uncertain. CDR1 and CDR2 (germline): SEHNR, FQNEAQ (reference sequence). The CDR3 is 15 amino acids. In nucleotides, the CDR3 is TGTGCCTGCAGTCCTCCAGGTTACTCTGGAAACACCATATATTTT. Its translation is CACSPPGYSGNTIYF.

Only one count was recorded for this clonotype. This chain connects TRBV29-1 to TRBJ2-1; 12 bases fit TRBD2. The trim removed 2 bases at V and 8 bases at J, leaving 7 bases unmatched. This CDR3 region has 15 residues. The germline CDR1 and CDR2 sequences are SQVTM and ANQGSEA. CDR3 region: CSVEYTSGGPHEQFF. Here the CDR3 DNA reads TGCAGCGTTGAATATACTAGCGGGGGGCCGCATGAGCAGTTCTTC.

This clonotype has ten or more counts. The rearrangement uses TRBV10-3 and TRBJ2-2, with TRBD2 as a possible D gene (5 bases). The germline gives CDR1 ENHRY, CDR2 SYGVKD. Trimming removed 3 bases at V and 0 bases at J, with 8 bases between. The CDR3 spans 15 residues. The DNA for the CDR3 is TGTGCCATCAGTGAACGGGATCCGAACACCGGGGAGCTGTTTTTT. It yields the protein CAISERDPNTGELFF.

This clonotype was observed a few times. This chain uses TRBV6-5 with TRBJ1-2; 8 positions agree with TRBD1. Germline values: CDR1 MNHEY, CDR2 SVGAGI. This CDR3 spans 14 amino acids. J was trimmed by 8 bases and V by 1 base; bases with no gene match: 6. In nucleotides, the CDR3 is TGTGCCAGCAGTTACTGGCAGGGGGCGAGGGGCTACACCTTC. The encoded protein is CASSYWQGARGYTF.

This clonotype was observed a handful of times. The chain couples TRBV12-3 or TRBV12-4 to TRBJ1-3, with D possibly TRBD1 on 6 matching bases. Trimming removed 6 bases from V and 0 bases from J, with 9 bases in between. This CDR3 has 14 residues. CDR3 amino acids: CASSSGASGNTIYF. The CDR3 bases are TGTGCCAGCAGCTCGGGGGCCTCTGGAAACACCATATATTTT.

In its sample, this clonotype was seen many times. The V call is TRBV7-9, the J call TRBJ2-4; a weak D match, TRBD2 (6 bases). The CDR3 is made up of 13 amino acids. Trimming shortened V by 5 bases and J by 9 bases, and 14 bases separated the two germline ends. Germline loops: CDR1 SEHNR, CDR2 FQNEAQ (reference sequence). The CDR3: CASSPSAGSIQYF. The CDR3 bases are TGTGCCAGCAGCCCCAGTGCGGGGAGCATTCAGTACTTC.

This clonotype has a count of ten or more. The rearrangement uses TRBV5-1 and TRBJ2-3; 9 bases map to TRBD2. Germline V lookup: CDR1 SGHRS, CDR2 YFSETQ. With V trimmed by 4 bases and J by 1 base, 10 bases remained unmatched. This CDR3 region has 17 residues. CDR3 protein: CASSPGAGGPGTDTQYF. In nucleotides, the CDR3 is TGCGCCAGCAGCCCAGGGGCGGGGGGGCCAGGCACAGATACGCAGTATTTT.

At least ten counts were recorded for this clonotype. This CDR3 is CASSLANFYEQYF. DNA for the CDR3: TGTGCCAGCAGCTTAGCAAATTTCTACGAGCAGTACTTC. This sequence joins TRBV7-2 and TRBJ2-7; D is uncertain. The germline V gene has CDR1 SGHTA and CDR2 FQGNSA. The CDR3 is 13 residues long. V gave up 0 bases and J gave up 3 bases, with 6 bases separating them.